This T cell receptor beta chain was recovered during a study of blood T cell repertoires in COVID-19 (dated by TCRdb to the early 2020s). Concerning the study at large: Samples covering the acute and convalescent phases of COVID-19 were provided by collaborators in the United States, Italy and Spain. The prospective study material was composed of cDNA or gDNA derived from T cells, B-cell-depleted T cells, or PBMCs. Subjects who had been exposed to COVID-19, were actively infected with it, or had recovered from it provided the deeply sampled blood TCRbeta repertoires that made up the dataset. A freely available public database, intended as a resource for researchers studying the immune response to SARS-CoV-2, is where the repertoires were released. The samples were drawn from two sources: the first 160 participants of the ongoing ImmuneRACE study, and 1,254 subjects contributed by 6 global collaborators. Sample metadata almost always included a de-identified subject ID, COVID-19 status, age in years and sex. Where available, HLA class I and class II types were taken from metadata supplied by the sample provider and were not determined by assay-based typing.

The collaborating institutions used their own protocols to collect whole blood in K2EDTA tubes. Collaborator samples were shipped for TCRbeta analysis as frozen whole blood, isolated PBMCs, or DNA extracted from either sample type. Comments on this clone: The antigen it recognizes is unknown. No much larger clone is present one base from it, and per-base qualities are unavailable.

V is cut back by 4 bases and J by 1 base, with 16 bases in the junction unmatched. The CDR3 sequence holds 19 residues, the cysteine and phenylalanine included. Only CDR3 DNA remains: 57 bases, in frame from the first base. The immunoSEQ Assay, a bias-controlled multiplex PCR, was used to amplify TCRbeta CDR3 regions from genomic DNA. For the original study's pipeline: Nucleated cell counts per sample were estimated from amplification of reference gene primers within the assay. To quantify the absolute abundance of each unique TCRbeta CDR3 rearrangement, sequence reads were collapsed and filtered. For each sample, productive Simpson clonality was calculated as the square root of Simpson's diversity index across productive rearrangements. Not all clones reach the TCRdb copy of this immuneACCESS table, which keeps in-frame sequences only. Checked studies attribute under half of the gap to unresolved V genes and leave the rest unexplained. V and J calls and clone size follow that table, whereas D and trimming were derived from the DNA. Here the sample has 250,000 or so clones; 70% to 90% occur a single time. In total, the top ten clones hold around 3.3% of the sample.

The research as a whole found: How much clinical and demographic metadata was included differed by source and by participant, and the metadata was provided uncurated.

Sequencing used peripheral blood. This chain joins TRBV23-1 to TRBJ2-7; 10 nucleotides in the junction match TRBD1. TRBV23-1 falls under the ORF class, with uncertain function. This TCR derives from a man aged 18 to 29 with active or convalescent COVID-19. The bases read TGCGCCAGCAGTCTCACGGGGTTTAAAGGGACAGGGGAGTCCTACGAGCAGTACTTC. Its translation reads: CASSLTGFKGTGESYEQYF.